The rows below give T cell receptor beta chains drawn from one sample of a study of T cell responses to AZD1222 COVID-19 vaccine. Measured with immunoSEQ multiplex PCR; TCRdb has only the in-frame clones, and not every one. The table has about 180,000 clones, roughly 87% seen once; the top ten hold less than 3%. This specimen was peripheral blood, taken on day 0 of AZD1222 vaccination. These receptors came from an adult in good health. Both conserved end residues are part of each CDR3. Fields, in order: V gene, J gene, D gene, clone size, CDR3 DNA, CDR3 protein. D genes are given only for firm matches. Only part of the rows carry a size: once, few, many, or a class if the clone is expanded.

v_call: TRBV28; j_call: TRBJ1-4; d_call: -; clone_size: once; cdr3_nt: TGTGCCAGCAGGAGGACGGATCTTAATGAAAAACTGTTTTTT; cdr3_aa: CASRRTDLNEKLFF
v_call: TRBV18; j_call: TRBJ1-3; d_call: -; clone_size: -; cdr3_nt: TGTGCCAGCTCACCAATCGAGGGCGCTGGAAACACCATATATTTT; cdr3_aa: CASSPIEGAGNTIYF
v_call: TRBV6-5; j_call: TRBJ2-7; d_call: -; clone_size: -; cdr3_nt: TGTGCCAGCAGTTACTCACAGGTCCACTACGAGCAGTACTTC; cdr3_aa: CASSYSQVHYEQYF
v_call: TRBV4-1; j_call: TRBJ1-1; d_call: -; clone_size: -; cdr3_nt: TGCGCCAGCAGCCGAACACCGGGACGGGAGAACACTGAAGCTTTCTTT; cdr3_aa: CASSRTPGRENTEAFF
v_call: TRBV27; j_call: TRBJ2-1; d_call: -; clone_size: -; cdr3_nt: TGTGCCAGCAGTCCCTTAGGTCGGGGGACTTACAATGAGCAGTTCTTC; cdr3_aa: CASSPLGRGTYNEQFF
v_call: TRBV30; j_call: TRBJ1-1; d_call: TRBD1; clone_size: -; cdr3_nt: TGTGCCTGGAGTGTGGAGGGGGCGCGAGGGACTGAAGCTTTCTTT; cdr3_aa: CAWSVEGARGTEAFF
v_call: TRBV12-3/TRBV12-4; j_call: TRBJ2-5; d_call: -; clone_size: -; cdr3_nt: TGTGCCAGCAGTCCCCCGACCAAGGGGACCCAGTACTTC; cdr3_aa: CASSPPTKGTQYF
v_call: TRBV7-9; j_call: TRBJ1-4; d_call: -; clone_size: -; cdr3_nt: TGTGCCAGCAGCCCTGGGGAAAAACTGTTTTTT; cdr3_aa: CASSPGEKLFF
v_call: TRBV5-6; j_call: TRBJ2-7; d_call: TRBD2; clone_size: once; cdr3_nt: TGTGCCAGCAGCCGGGGGACTACCTTCTACGAGCAGTACTTC; cdr3_aa: CASSRGTTFYEQYF
v_call: TRBV7-2; j_call: TRBJ2-1; d_call: -; clone_size: -; cdr3_nt: TGTGCCAGCAGCTCACCGGGCTATGCGAATGAGCAGTTCTTC; cdr3_aa: CASSSPGYANEQFF
v_call: TRBV28; j_call: TRBJ1-5; d_call: -; clone_size: -; cdr3_nt: TGTGCCAGCAATCCGTATTGGGGGGGGCAAAGCAATCAGCCCCAGCATTTT; cdr3_aa: CASNPYWGGQSNQPQHF
v_call: TRBV19; j_call: TRBJ2-3; d_call: -; clone_size: -; cdr3_nt: TGTGCCAGTAGTATTTCGGCAGATACGCAGTATTTT; cdr3_aa: CASSISADTQYF
v_call: TRBV30; j_call: TRBJ1-6; d_call: TRBD1; clone_size: once; cdr3_nt: TGTGCCCTTACGACAGGGAATAATTCACCCCTCCACTTT; cdr3_aa: CALTTGNNSPLHF
v_call: TRBV5-1; j_call: TRBJ2-3; d_call: TRBD2; clone_size: -; cdr3_nt: TGCGCCAGCAGCTCCGGACTAGCGGGCAGCACAGATACGCAGTATTTT; cdr3_aa: CASSSGLAGSTDTQYF
v_call: TRBV30; j_call: TRBJ2-7; d_call: TRBD1; clone_size: -; cdr3_nt: TGTGCCTGGAGTGTCGGGACAGGGTTCGACGAGCAGTACTTC; cdr3_aa: CAWSVGTGFDEQYF
v_call: TRBV7-2; j_call: TRBJ2-5; d_call: TRBD2; clone_size: once; cdr3_nt: TGTGCCAGCAGCTTAGGGGGGACTAGCGGGATCATCCAAGAGACCCAGTACTTC; cdr3_aa: CASSLGGTSGIIQETQYF
v_call: TRBV18; j_call: TRBJ1-2; d_call: -; clone_size: once; cdr3_nt: TGTGCCAGCTCACCAGAGACAGGTCTCTCAAATGGCTACACCTTC; cdr3_aa: CASSPETGLSNGYTF
v_call: TRBV6-5; j_call: TRBJ2-2; d_call: -; clone_size: -; cdr3_nt: TGTGCCAGCAGTTACGTCCGGGGGTCCACCGGGGAGCTGTTTTTT; cdr3_aa: CASSYVRGSTGELFF
v_call: TRBV28; j_call: TRBJ2-7; d_call: -; clone_size: -; cdr3_nt: TGTGCCAGTAGGGGTGGGTCGGACGAGCAGTACTTC; cdr3_aa: CASRGGSDEQYF
v_call: TRBV5-6; j_call: TRBJ1-1; d_call: -; clone_size: -; cdr3_nt: TGTGCCAGCAGCTTCGGCAGCATAACTGAAGCTTTCTTT; cdr3_aa: CASSFGSITEAFF
v_call: TRBV3-1/TRBV3-2; j_call: TRBJ2-7; d_call: TRBD2; clone_size: -; cdr3_nt: TGTGCCAGCAGCCAAGATACACTAGCGGGATACTACGAGCAGTACTTC; cdr3_aa: CASSQDTLAGYYEQYF
v_call: TRBV6-5; j_call: TRBJ2-3; d_call: TRBD2; clone_size: -; cdr3_nt: TGTGCCAGCAGTTACGCGGGAGGGACTAGCACAGATACGCAGTATTTT; cdr3_aa: CASSYAGGTSTDTQYF
v_call: TRBV4-1; j_call: TRBJ2-3; d_call: -; clone_size: -; cdr3_nt: TGCGCCAGCAGCCAAGTTCTCCGAGGGGGGGGCAACACAGATACGCAGTATTTT; cdr3_aa: CASSQVLRGGGNTDTQYF
v_call: TRBV27; j_call: TRBJ2-1; d_call: -; clone_size: -; cdr3_nt: TGTGCCAGCAGCCTATCGGGAATAAATGAGCAGTTCTTC; cdr3_aa: CASSLSGINEQFF
v_call: TRBV7-8; j_call: TRBJ1-5; d_call: -; clone_size: -; cdr3_nt: TGTGCCAGCAGCTTATCGACCGAGCCCCGGGCGCCCCAGCATTTT; cdr3_aa: CASSLSTEPRAPQHF
v_call: TRBV2; j_call: TRBJ2-2; d_call: -; clone_size: -; cdr3_nt: TGTGCCAGCAGTGAGTACGGGGAGCTGTTTTTT; cdr3_aa: CASSEYGELFF
v_call: TRBV28; j_call: TRBJ2-2; d_call: -; clone_size: -; cdr3_nt: TGTGCCAGCAGTCTATCCACCGGGGAGCTGTTTTTT; cdr3_aa: CASSLSTGELFF
v_call: TRBV1; j_call: TRBJ2-7; d_call: -; clone_size: -; cdr3_nt: TGCACCAGCAGCCAAGGACGGGAAGGTACCTACGAGCAGTACTTC; cdr3_aa: CTSSQGREGTYEQYF
v_call: TRBV28; j_call: TRBJ1-5; d_call: TRBD1; clone_size: -; cdr3_nt: TGTGCCAGCCGGCAGACAGGGGGTGAAAATCAGCCCCAGCATTTT; cdr3_aa: CASRQTGGENQPQHF
v_call: TRBV9; j_call: TRBJ1-1; d_call: -; clone_size: -; cdr3_nt: TGTGCCAGCAGCGTACTGACCGGGACCCTGAACACTGAAGCTTTCTTT; cdr3_aa: CASSVLTGTLNTEAFF
v_call: TRBV27; j_call: TRBJ2-1; d_call: -; clone_size: -; cdr3_nt: TGTGCCAGCAGTTTATCCCGCGTCCAGGAGCAGTTCTTC; cdr3_aa: CASSLSRVQEQFF
v_call: TRBV7-2; j_call: TRBJ2-5; d_call: -; clone_size: -; cdr3_nt: TGTGCCAGCAGCCCTCCTCCCTGGGGGCCCCAAGAGACCCAGTACTTC; cdr3_aa: CASSPPPWGPQETQYF
v_call: TRBV11-2; j_call: TRBJ2-1; d_call: -; clone_size: once; cdr3_nt: TGTGCCAGCGGAACAAACACCCCTGAGTTCTTC; cdr3_aa: CASGTNTPEFF
v_call: TRBV3-1/TRBV3-2; j_call: TRBJ2-1; d_call: -; clone_size: once; cdr3_nt: TGTGCCAGCAGCCAAGAAGGCAAGCGTCTAGACAATGAGCAGTTCTTC; cdr3_aa: CASSQEGKRLDNEQFF
v_call: TRBV10-2; j_call: TRBJ2-1; d_call: -; clone_size: -; cdr3_nt: TGCGCCACTGGATCGCAGTTCTTC; cdr3_aa: CATGSQFF
v_call: TRBV3-1/TRBV3-2; j_call: TRBJ1-1; d_call: TRBD1; clone_size: -; cdr3_nt: TGTGCCAGCAGCCGACAGGGAGGGGACACTGAAGCTTTCTTT; cdr3_aa: CASSRQGGDTEAFF
v_call: TRBV3-1/TRBV3-2; j_call: TRBJ1-5; d_call: TRBD1; clone_size: few; cdr3_nt: TGTGCCAGCAGCCAAGATCCATCAGACAGGGGGCGCGGTCAGCCCCAGCATTTT; cdr3_aa: CASSQDPSDRGRGQPQHF
v_call: TRBV7-9; j_call: TRBJ1-3; d_call: -; clone_size: few; cdr3_nt: TGTGCCAGCAGCTTAGCGACAGGTTTCTCTGGAAACACCATATATTTT; cdr3_aa: CASSLATGFSGNTIYF
v_call: TRBV2; j_call: TRBJ2-7; d_call: -; clone_size: -; cdr3_nt: TGTGCCAGCAGTCGAGATCAGATAAGCGCAAGGTACTTC; cdr3_aa: CASSRDQISARYF
v_call: TRBV7-8; j_call: TRBJ2-1; d_call: TRBD2; clone_size: -; cdr3_nt: TGTGCCAGCAGCTCTGGGGGGGGAGGGCCCTCCAATGAGCAGTTCTTC; cdr3_aa: CASSSGGGGPSNEQFF
v_call: TRBV7-8; j_call: TRBJ1-2; d_call: -; clone_size: once; cdr3_nt: TGTGCCAGCAGCTTAGGGGGGCGACAGATAGTCTCTAACTATGGCTACACCTTC; cdr3_aa: CASSLGGRQIVSNYGYTF
v_call: TRBV28; j_call: TRBJ2-7; d_call: TRBD2; clone_size: -; cdr3_nt: TGTGCCAGCAGTCCCGGGACTAGCGGGAGTGTCGAGCAGTACTTC; cdr3_aa: CASSPGTSGSVEQYF
v_call: TRBV5-1; j_call: TRBJ1-1; d_call: -; clone_size: -; cdr3_nt: TGCGCCAGCAGCTTGGCGGGGGTGACGAACACTGAAGCTTTCTTT; cdr3_aa: CASSLAGVTNTEAFF
v_call: TRBV10-2; j_call: TRBJ2-7; d_call: -; clone_size: -; cdr3_nt: TGCGCCAGCAGTGGCGGGGCTTACGAGCAGTACTTC; cdr3_aa: CASSGGAYEQYF
v_call: TRBV6-5; j_call: TRBJ2-7; d_call: -; clone_size: -; cdr3_nt: TGTGCCAGCAGCATAGGAGATTCGGGGGAGCAGTACTTC; cdr3_aa: CASSIGDSGEQYF
v_call: TRBV6-1; j_call: TRBJ1-2; d_call: -; clone_size: few; cdr3_nt: TGTGCCAGCAGTGACCAGGGTCTGATTGGAAGGACCTTC; cdr3_aa: CASSDQGLIGRTF
v_call: TRBV3-1/TRBV3-2; j_call: TRBJ2-7; d_call: -; clone_size: -; cdr3_nt: TGTGCCAGCAGCCCCACGGGAAACGAGCAGTACTTC; cdr3_aa: CASSPTGNEQYF
v_call: TRBV19; j_call: TRBJ2-3; d_call: TRBD1; clone_size: -; cdr3_nt: TGTGCCAGTAGTATCCAGGGGGGCACAGATACGCAGTATTTT; cdr3_aa: CASSIQGGTDTQYF
v_call: TRBV5-1; j_call: TRBJ2-5; d_call: TRBD1; clone_size: -; cdr3_nt: TGCGCCAGCAGCGGGGGACAGGGAAAGACCCAGTACTTC; cdr3_aa: CASSGGQGKTQYF
v_call: TRBV18; j_call: TRBJ1-3; d_call: -; clone_size: -; cdr3_nt: TGTGCCAGCTCACCTCTGAGCAGCTCTGGAAACACCATATATTTT; cdr3_aa: CASSPLSSSGNTIYF
v_call: TRBV5-4; j_call: TRBJ2-5; d_call: -; clone_size: -; cdr3_nt: TGTGCCAGCAGCTTGACCCCTTCGGGGGAGACCCAGTACTTC; cdr3_aa: CASSLTPSGETQYF
v_call: TRBV5-6; j_call: TRBJ1-3; d_call: -; clone_size: -; cdr3_nt: TGTGCCAGCAGCTTCGACAGGTGGTCAGGCAACACCATATATTTT; cdr3_aa: CASSFDRWSGNTIYF
v_call: TRBV7-2; j_call: TRBJ2-7; d_call: -; clone_size: -; cdr3_nt: TGTGCCAGCAGCTTGACAGACCTCTACGAGCAGTACTTC; cdr3_aa: CASSLTDLYEQYF
v_call: TRBV5-1; j_call: TRBJ2-7; d_call: TRBD1; clone_size: -; cdr3_nt: TGCGCCAGCAGCCTTGGGACAGAGAGCTCCTACGAGCAGTACTTC; cdr3_aa: CASSLGTESSYEQYF